This TCR beta chain was observed in a study of CD8+ T cells in alopecia areata. Study overall: Those patients who were treated received oral tofacitinib, which was given at 5 to 10 mg twice daily for moderate-to-severe alopecia areata.

Germline V gene data show CDR1 as SNHLY and CDR2 as FYNNEI. The CDR3 spans 11 residues. The V end lost 5 bases, the J end lost 16 bases, and 14 bases lay between the germline ends. Regarding treatment: oral pan-JAK inhibitor, 5-10 mg twice daily. TCR sequencing used cDNA made by reverse transcription of extracted RNA. This table comes from immunoSEQ multiplex PCR, and its TCRdb copy is limited to in-frame clones, with some not included. The repertoire holds some 200,000 clones, with more than 55% as singletons. The chain has TRBV2 and TRBJ1-4; perhaps TRBD1 as D (6 bases). This receptor was taken from a human donor with alopecia areata. The sample in question was CD4+ T cells sorted from blood, obtained at week 4, from a patient treated with tofacitinib. CDR3 loop: CASSNRDMSFF. The CDR3, as DNA: TGTGCCAGCAGTAACCGGGACATGTCGTTTTTT.